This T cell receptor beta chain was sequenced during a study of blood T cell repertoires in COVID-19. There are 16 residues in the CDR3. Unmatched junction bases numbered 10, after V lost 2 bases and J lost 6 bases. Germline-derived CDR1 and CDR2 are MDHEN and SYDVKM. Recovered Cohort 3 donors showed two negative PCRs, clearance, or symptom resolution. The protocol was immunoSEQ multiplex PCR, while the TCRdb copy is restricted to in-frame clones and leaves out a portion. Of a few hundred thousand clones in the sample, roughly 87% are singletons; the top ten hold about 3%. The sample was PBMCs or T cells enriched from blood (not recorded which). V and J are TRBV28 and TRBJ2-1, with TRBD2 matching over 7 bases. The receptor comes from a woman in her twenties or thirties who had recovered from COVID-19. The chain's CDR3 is CASSLPRTGRSNEQFF. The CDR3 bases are TGTGCCAGCAGTTTACCCCGGACCGGGAGGTCCAATGAGCAGTTCTTC.